This T cell receptor (beta chain) comes out of a study of blood T cell repertoires in COVID-19. Notes on this clone: Other nucleotide sequences from this sample produce the same CDR3.

Libraries were prepared by immunoSEQ multiplex PCR; TCRdb keeps only in-frame clonotypes and omits some of them. The data contain about 64,000 clones, over 60% of them singletons. V shed 4 bases, J shed 2 bases, and the junction held 4 bases outside the gene matches. The germline V gene has CDR1 SQVTM and CDR2 ANQGSEA. This CDR3 is built from 14 residues. The sequence derives from a human donor in a cohort sampled during active COVID-19. This chain connects TRBV29-1 to TRBJ2-1; 8 bases fit TRBD2. Sequencing was done on a sample of peripheral blood. CDR3 region: CSVGGGGPYNEQFF. The CDR3, as DNA: TGCAGCGTTGGGGGCGGGGGGCCCTACAATGAGCAGTTCTTC.